Listed below are T cell receptor delta chains from one sample, sequenced in a study of gamma-delta T cells after stem cell transplantation. TCRdb re-processed the RT-PCR reads using CATT. This sample yields about 4,600 delta-chain clones, of which 1.9% are seen a single time; about 32% belongs to the top ten. Sample: gamma-delta T cells. Every receptor here comes from a human donor. It is not recorded whose cells these are; they may come from a transplant donor. The CDR3 runs from the conserved cysteine through the conserved F or W. A D gene is named only where the DNA matches it firmly. Not every row has a clone size; where given, it reads once, few, many or a size class.

cdr3_nt,cdr3_aa,v_call,clone_size,d_call,j_call,cdr3_length
TGTGCCTGTGACACCCTTGGGGGCGATAAACTCATCTTT,CACDTLGGDKLIF,TRDV2,medium-sized,.,TRDJ1,13
TGTGCCTGTGACCCCTTAGTACTGGGGGATACAGCGCGAACCGATAAACTCATCTTT,CACDPLVLGDTARTDKLIF,TRDV2,few,TRDD3,TRDJ1,19
TGTGCCTGTGACCGACTGGGGGATCGAGGTAAACTCATCTTT,CACDRLGDRGKLIF,TRDV2,.,TRDD3,TRDJ1,14
TGTGCCTGTGACACCGTGGCTATACTGGGGGATAAGGGACCAGACCGTATGACCGATAAACTCATCTTT,CACDTVAILGDKGPDRMTDKLIF,TRDV2,.,TRDD3,TRDJ1,23
TGTGCCTGTGACCGACTGGGGGATCCGTTCCCGTACACCGATAAACTCATCTTT,CACDRLGDPFPYTDKLIF,TRDV2,few,TRDD3,TRDJ1,18
TGTGCCTGTGACACCGTACTGGGGGATACGGGACTCATCTTC,CACDTVLGDTGLIF,TRDV2,.,TRDD3,TRDJ1,14
TGTGCCTGTGACACAGTGGGGGTCCCTGGAAAATCTAAACTCATCTTT,CACDTVGVPGKSKLIF,TRDV2,few,.,TRDJ1,16
TGTGCCTGTGACACTGTAGGGGGCCTAAGCTCCTGGGACACCCGACAGATGTTTTTC,CACDTVGGLSSWDTRQMFF,TRDV2,few,.,TRDJ3,19
TGTGCCTGTGAATTACTGGGGGCCTCGTACACCGATAAACTCATCTTT,CACELLGASYTDKLIF,TRDV2,few,TRDD3,TRDJ1,16
TGTGCCTGTGACACCGTACTGGGGGGTACAATCCCCTGGGACACCCGACAGATGTTTTTC,CACDTVLGGTIPWDTRQMFF,TRDV2,few,TRDD3,TRDJ3,20
TGTGCCTGTGACACAATGGCTGGGGGATACGACACCGATAAACTCATCTTT,CACDTMAGGYDTDKLIF,TRDV2,many,TRDD3,TRDJ1,17
TGTGCCTGTGACTTTCTGGGGGAGTCCGATAAACTCATCTTT,CACDFLGESDKLIF,TRDV2,.,TRDD3,TRDJ1,14
TGTGCCTGTGACACTCTGGGGGATGATAAACTCATCTTT,CACDTLGDDKLIF,TRDV2,few,TRDD3,TRDJ1,13
TGTGCCTGTGACACGGTACTGGGGGATTCCACCGATAAACTCATCTTT,CACDTVLGDSTDKLIF,TRDV2,.,TRDD3,TRDJ1,16
TGTGCCTGTGACCCCTTAACGGGAGGGATGTACACCGATAAACTCATCTTT,CACDPLTGGMYTDKLIF,TRDV2,few,.,TRDJ1,17
TGTGCCTGTGACGCTGTTCCCCACGTACTGGGGGATACGTCTGATAAACTCATCTTT,CACDAVPHVLGDTSDKLIF,TRDV2,.,TRDD3,TRDJ1,19
TGTGCCTGTGACACCTTATTACTGGGGGATATGCGGCCTAAACTCATCTTT,CACDTLLLGDMRPKLIF,TRDV2,medium-sized,TRDD3,TRDJ1,17
TGTGCCTGTGACCACGTACTCTGGGGGATACGCGACAGTGGCACCGATAAACTCATCTTT,CACDHVLWGIRDSGTDKLIF,TRDV2,few,TRDD3,TRDJ1,20
TGTGCCTGTGACACCCTCTCTTCCCTCACTTCGGGGGATACGCGGGGGTACACCGATAAACTCATCTTT,CACDTLSSLTSGDTRGYTDKLIF,TRDV2,.,TRDD3,TRDJ1,23
TGTGCCTGTGACACCGTTGTCCGGGATACGCGGGACCGCAAGGACGTTTACACCGATAAACTCATCTTT,CACDTVVRDTRDRKDVYTDKLIF,TRDV2,.,TRDD3,TRDJ1,23
TGTGCCTGTGACCGACTGGGGGAGTCCGAGGACACCGATAAACTCATCTTT,CACDRLGESEDTDKLIF,TRDV2,few,TRDD3,TRDJ1,17
TGTGCCTGTGACGGCCCCCTGGGGTCGTACACCGATAAACTCATCTTT,CACDGPLGSYTDKLIF,TRDV2,medium-sized,.,TRDJ1,16
TGTGCCTGTGACACCGTACTGGGGGAGCCCACCGATAAACTCATCTTT,CACDTVLGEPTDKLIF,TRDV2,few,TRDD3,TRDJ1,16
TGTGCCTGTGACCGACTGGGGGAGCCCACCGATAAACTCATCTTT,CACDRLGEPTDKLIF,TRDV2,few,TRDD3,TRDJ1,15
TGTGCCTGTGATGATTTAATTTTTACCGATAAACTCATCTTT,CACDDLIFTDKLIF,TRDV2,few,.,TRDJ1,14
TGTGCCTGTGACACCCTGGGGGATAGATCCGATAAACTCATCTTT,CACDTLGDRSDKLIF,TRDV2,medium-sized,TRDD3,TRDJ1,15
TGTGCTCTTGGGGAAGGGGCACAGTTCCGTACTGGGGGAGCCCGGTACACCGATAAACTCATCTTT,CALGEGAQFRTGGARYTDKLIF,TRDV1,few,TRDD3,TRDJ1,22
TGTGCCTGTGACACGGTGGGTGGTTACACCGATAAACTCATCTTT,CACDTVGGYTDKLIF,TRDV2,.,.,TRDJ1,15
TGTGCCTGTGACACCTCCTGGGGATCCGGGGCTTCCTGGGACACCCGACAGATGTTTTTC,CACDTSWGSGASWDTRQMFF,TRDV2,medium-sized,.,TRDJ3,20
TGTGCCTGTGACATTCTGGGGGATACGCCGGAAGAAACCTCCTGGGACACCCGACAGATGTTTTTC,CACDILGDTPEETSWDTRQMFF,TRDV2,.,TRDD3,TRDJ3,22
TGTGCCTGTGACACTCTACTGGGGGATACACAGTTGTACACCGATAAACTCATCTTT,CACDTLLGDTQLYTDKLIF,TRDV2,.,TRDD3,TRDJ1,19
TGTGCCTGTGACACCGTTGTCCGGGATACGCGGGGGGCCACCGATAAACTCATCTTT,CACDTVVRDTRGATDKLIF,TRDV2,few,TRDD3,TRDJ1,19
TGTGCCTGTGACCCTGTACTGGGGCCGAAAGGCACCGATAAACTCATCTTT,CACDPVLGPKGTDKLIF,TRDV2,.,TRDD3,TRDJ1,17
TGTGCCTGTGAGGGGATAGAGGCTGGCACCGATAAACTCATCTTT,CACEGIEAGTDKLIF,TRDV2,few,TRDD3,TRDJ1,15
TGTGCCTGTGACACCTTAAACCTGGGGGATACGCGGGACACCGATAAACTCATCTTT,CACDTLNLGDTRDTDKLIF,TRDV2,.,TRDD3,TRDJ1,19
TGCGCCTGTGACATCTTACTCAGGGGAACCACCGATAAGCTCATCTTT,CACDILLRGTTDKLIF,TRDV2,few,.,TRDJ1,16
TGTGCCTGTGACACCCTTGTGGTGGGGGATACTTCATATAAACTCATCTTT,CACDTLVVGDTSYKLIF,TRDV2,few,TRDD3,TRDJ1,17
TGTGCCTGTGACAAGGTGTCCCTTAACACCGATAAACTCATCTTT,CACDKVSLNTDKLIF,TRDV2,few,.,TRDJ1,15
TGTGCCTGTGACACTTGGGGGATCCACACCGATAAACTCATCTTT,CACDTWGIHTDKLIF,TRDV2,.,TRDD3,TRDJ1,15
TGTGCCTGTGACAGCCTGGGGGATAAGGCCGATAAACTCATCTTT,CACDSLGDKADKLIF,TRDV2,medium-sized,TRDD3,TRDJ1,15
TGTGCCTGTGACACCGTTGGTGGGGGATACGCAGTTAACGATAAACTCATCTTT,CACDTVGGGYAVNDKLIF,TRDV2,.,TRDD3,TRDJ1,18
TGTGCCTGTGATATCCTGGGGGAGCCCACCGATAAACTCATCTTT,CACDILGEPTDKLIF,TRDV2,few,TRDD3,TRDJ1,15
TGTGCCTGTCTTCTACTGGGGGATAGTACCTGGGACACCCGACAGATGTTTTTC,CACLLLGDSTWDTRQMFF,TRDV2,many,TRDD3,TRDJ3,18
TGTGCCTGTGACAGCCTCCTGGGGGATACGCGGGGGGCCACCGATAAACTCATCTTT,CACDSLLGDTRGATDKLIF,TRDV2,.,TRDD3,TRDJ1,19
TGTGCCTGTCTTCTACTGGGGGATACGGAGGGGCACACCGATAAACTCATCTTT,CACLLLGDTEGHTDKLIF,TRDV2,few,TRDD3,TRDJ1,18
TGTGCCTGTGACCAGCTGGGGGATGATACCCTCTCCTGGGACACCCGACAGATGTTTTTC,CACDQLGDDTLSWDTRQMFF,TRDV2,few,TRDD3,TRDJ3,20
TGTGCCTGTGACACCCTGGGGTCAAAGAGCGATAAACTCATCTTT,CACDTLGSKSDKLIF,TRDV2,medium-sized,.,TRDJ1,15
TGTGCCTGCTTCGTACTGGGGGACCCGACATACACCGATAAACTCATCTTT,CACFVLGDPTYTDKLIF,TRDV2,few,TRDD3,TRDJ1,17
TGTGCCTGTGACACCGTCAGCGGTACTGGGGGATTTACCGATAAACTCATCTTT,CACDTVSGTGGFTDKLIF,TRDV2,.,TRDD3,TRDJ1,18
TGTGCCTGTGACACTCTGGGGATGTACACCGATAAACTCATCTTT,CACDTLGMYTDKLIF,TRDV2,large,.,TRDJ1,15
TGTGCCTGTGACACGCTGACTGGGGGATACTTGTACACCGATAAACTCATCTTT,CACDTLTGGYLYTDKLIF,TRDV2,few,TRDD3,TRDJ1,18
TGTGCCTGTGACAATACTGGGGGATCAAACTCCTGGGACACCCGACAGATGTTTTTC,CACDNTGGSNSWDTRQMFF,TRDV2,few,TRDD3,TRDJ3,19
TGCGCTTGTGACACCGCTGGGTCAAGCTCCTGGGACACCCGACAGATGTTTTTC,CACDTAGSSSWDTRQMFF,TRDV2,few,.,TRDJ3,18
TGTGCCTGTGAGGGACTACGTCTGGGGGATACGCCGGACACCGATAAACTCATCTTT,CACEGLRLGDTPDTDKLIF,TRDV2,.,TRDD3,TRDJ1,19
TGTGCCTGTGACACCCAGGGGTTGGGGGATACGCCAACCGATAAACTCATCTTT,CACDTQGLGDTPTDKLIF,TRDV2,.,TRDD3,TRDJ1,18
TGTGCCTGTGACACGGTTCAGGAAGACACCGATAAACTCATCTTT,CACDTVQEDTDKLIF,TRDV2,.,.,TRDJ1,15
TGTGCCTGTGACACGCTGGGGGATGACACCAGACCCCTGATCTTT,CACDTLGDDTRPLIF,TRDV2,.,TRDD3,TRDJ4,15
TGTGCCTGTGACACGCTGGGGGACTCGTACACCGATAAACTCATCTTT,CACDTLGDSYTDKLIF,TRDV2,medium-sized,TRDD3,TRDJ1,16
TGTGCCTGTGAAGAGTTGGGGGATACGCCCGCCCATAAACTCATCTTT,CACEELGDTPAHKLIF,TRDV2,.,TRDD3,TRDJ1,16